The entry below gives a single T cell receptor (beta chain) sequence along with its context. Sequenced by immunoSEQ multiplex PCR; TCRdb stores in-frame clones only, minus some. The table lists 95,000 to 110,000 clones, over 80% of them singletons. This CDR3 contains 14 residues. Germline V gives CDR1 SEHNR, CDR2 FQNEAQ (reference sequence). The V gene lost 4 bases and the J gene lost 1 base, with 11 bases spanning the gap. The data originate from a study of T cell responses to AZD1222 COVID-19 vaccine. The specimen comprised peripheral blood, sampled on day 0 of AZD1222 vaccination. The V and J genes are TRBV7-9 and TRBJ2-7; D not certain. The sequence derives from an adult in good health. CDR3 coding DNA: TGTGCCAGCAGCTCCCGGATCACTTCCTACGAGCAGTACTTC. The encoded protein is CASSSRITSYEQYF.